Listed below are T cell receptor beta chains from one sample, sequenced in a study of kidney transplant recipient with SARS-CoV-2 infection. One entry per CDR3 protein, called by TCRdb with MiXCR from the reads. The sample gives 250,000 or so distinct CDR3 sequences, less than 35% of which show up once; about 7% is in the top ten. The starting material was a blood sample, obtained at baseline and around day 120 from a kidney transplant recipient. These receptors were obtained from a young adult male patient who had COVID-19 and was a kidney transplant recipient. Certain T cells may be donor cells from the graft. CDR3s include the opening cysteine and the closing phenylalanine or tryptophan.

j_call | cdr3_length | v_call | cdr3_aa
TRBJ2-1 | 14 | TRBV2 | CASRGGASYNEQFF
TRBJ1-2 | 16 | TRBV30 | CAWFRLRYRKTYGYTF
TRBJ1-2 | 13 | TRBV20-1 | CSASPGTGGLYTF
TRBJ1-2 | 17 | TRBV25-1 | CASSVDAELGKTYGYTF
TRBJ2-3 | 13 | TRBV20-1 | CSVLDSRTDTQYF
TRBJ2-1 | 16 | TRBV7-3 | CASSPIAGGTYNEQFF
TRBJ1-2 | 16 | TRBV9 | CASACRYSRKTYGYTF
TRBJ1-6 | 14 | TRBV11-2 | CASSSVGHYSPLHF
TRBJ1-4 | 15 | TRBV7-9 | CASSLGGQGSEKLFF
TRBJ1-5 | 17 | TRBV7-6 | CASSLAGTGKSDQHQHF
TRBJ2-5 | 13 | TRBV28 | CASRLTGGQTQYF
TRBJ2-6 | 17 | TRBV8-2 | CGIGGRITQSRANVLTF
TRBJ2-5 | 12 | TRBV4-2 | CASSLAWETQYF
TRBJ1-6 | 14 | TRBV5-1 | CASSAGVNNSPLHF
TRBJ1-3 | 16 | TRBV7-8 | CASRAEGRAGGNTIYF
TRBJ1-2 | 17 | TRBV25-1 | CASSKGEELGKTYGYTF
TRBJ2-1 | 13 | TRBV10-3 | CAISVSRGGEQFF
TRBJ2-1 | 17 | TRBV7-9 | CASSFGLAGWSYNEQFF
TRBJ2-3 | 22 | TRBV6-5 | CASSYSRPGGLAGGPDTDTQYF
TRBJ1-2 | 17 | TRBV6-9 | CASSLRVPYGKTYGYTF
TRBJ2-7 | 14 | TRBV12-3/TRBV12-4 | CASRAAGGSYEQYF
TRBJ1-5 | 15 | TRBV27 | CASSSGPQSNQPQHF
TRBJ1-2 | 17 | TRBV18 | CASSPPGLTATLYGYTF
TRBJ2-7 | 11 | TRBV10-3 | CAISGRSEQYF
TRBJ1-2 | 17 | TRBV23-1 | CASSMQSLRRKTYGYTF
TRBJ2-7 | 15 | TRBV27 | CASSLGWDGSYEQYF
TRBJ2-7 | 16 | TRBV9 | CASSVAPGTGSYEQYF
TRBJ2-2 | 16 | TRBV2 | CASSEGGASVGGELFF
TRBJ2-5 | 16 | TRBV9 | CASSVLGQGAGETQYF
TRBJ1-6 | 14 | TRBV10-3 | CAIRDGQGNSPLHF